Listed here are 18 T cell receptor beta chains from one sample, sequenced in a study of regulatory T cells in long-lasting Graves disease. Arm-PCR of CDR3 regions and iRepertoire HTBI primers were used to build TCR beta libraries. TCRdb re-called the multiplex PCR reads through MiXCR, storing one row per CDR3 protein. The sample consists of some 370,000 distinct CDR3 sequences, 20% of them appearing once. Noted time point: persistent/refractory GD, antithyroid drugs over 5 years with positive TRAb. Construction of the TCR library relied on RNA isolated from PBMCs. Material: peripheral blood mononuclear cells (PBMCs), obtained when the disease was refractory, from a patient treated with antithyroid drugs. The receptors stem from a female donor with Graves disease.

This rearrangement joins TRBV7-9 to TRBJ2-7; 11 bases map to TRBD1. After removal of 5 bases from V and 2 bases from J, the junction contained 5 bases not matched to a gene. CDR3 length equals 15 residues. Germline V CDR1 and CDR2: SEHNR, FQNEAQ (reference sequence). The CDR3 sequence is CASSQDRGPTYEQYF. The CDR3 nucleotides are TGTGCCAGCAGCCAGGACAGGGGGCCAACCTACGAGCAGTACTTC. The variable domain in full, with the rest retrieved from reference TRBV7-9 and TRBJ2-7, is DTGVSQNPRHKITKRGQNVTFRCDPISEHNRLYWYRQTLGQGPEFLTYFQNEAQLEKSRLLSDRFSAERPKGSFSTLEIQRTEQGDSAMYLCASSQDRGPTYEQYFGPGTRLTVT.

This clonotype was counted only a few times. CDR3 sequence: CSASSLTGTSYEQYF. The DNA of the CDR3 is TGCAGTGCTAGTTCCCTGACCGGGACCTCCTACGAGCAGTACTTC. The V call is TRBV20-1, the J call TRBJ2-5, with D possibly being TRBD1 or TRBD2 (5 bases each). Gene TRBJ2-7 matches the end of the DNA better, so the J call may be wrong. The CDR3 contains 15 residues. CDR1 is DFQATT and CDR2 is SNEGSKA in the germline V gene (reference sequence).

The rearrangement uses TRBV20-1 and TRBJ1-1; 7 positions agree with TRBD1. The CDR3 consists of 12 residues. J lost 1 base, V lost 7 bases, and 3 bases had no gene match. Germline V CDR1 and CDR2: DFQATT, SNEGSKA (reference sequence). CDR3 loop: CSGDRANTEAFF. The DNA for the CDR3 is TGCAGTGGGGACAGAGCGAACACTGAAGCTTTCTTT.

At least ten counts were recorded for this clonotype. The V gene is TRBV5-1, the J gene TRBJ1-4; no clear D. Trimming stripped 1 base from V and 1 base from J, with 8 bases between. The CDR3 runs 15 residues. Germline-derived CDR1 and CDR2 are SGHRS and YFSETQ. The CDR3 region has the DNA TGCGCCAGCAGCTTGCGTCCGGGAACTAATGAAAAACTGTTTTTT. Amino acid sequence: CASSLRPGTNEKLFF.

The V gene is TRBV20-1, the J gene TRBJ2-1; 10 bases line up with TRBD2. This CDR3 comprises 16 residues. V dropped 0 bases and J dropped 10; count of bases not matched to a gene: 12. CDR1 is DFQATT, CDR2 SNEGSKA, per germline (reference sequence). The CDR3 spells CSARDPSSGSVKEQFF. As DNA, the CDR3 is TGCAGTGCTAGAGATCCGTCTAGCGGGAGTGTCAAGGAGCAGTTCTTC.

This rearrangement joins TRBV28 to TRBJ1-1; D is undetermined. The CDR3 totals 15 residues. The V and J ends lost 6 bases and 6 bases respectively, with 20 bases between them. Per the germline V gene, CDR1 is MDHEN and CDR2 is SYDVKM. CDR3 bases: TGTGCCAGCAGCTTGGCCGTCGGGTCGTCGGCTGAAGCTTTCTTT. It specifies CASSLAVGSSAEAFF. The full variable domain, rest sourced from reference TRBV28 and TRBJ1-1, is DVKVTQSSRYLVKRTGEKVFLECVQDMDHENMFWYRQDPGLGLRLIYFSYDVKMKEKGDIPEGYSVSREKKERFSLILESASTNQTSMYLCASSLAVGSSAEAFFGQGTRLTVV.

The V and J genes are TRBV6-1 and TRBJ1-1; D unresolved. The CDR3 spans 12 residues. V gave up 6 bases and J gave up 8 bases, with 13 bases separating them. Germline loops: CDR1 MNHNS, CDR2 SASEGT. The CDR3 sequence: CASRGYLQEAFF. In DNA, the CDR3 is TGTGCCAGCAGAGGCTACTTGCAAGAAGCTTTCTTT.

Concerning this clonotype itself: One end of the junction varies from germline; a read error may be responsible. The chain recombines TRBV27 with TRBJ1-1; TRBD1 aligns across 8 bases. This CDR3 has 14 amino acids. CDR1 and CDR2 from the germline V gene are MNHEY and SMNVEV (reference sequence). CDR3: CDSRRQGMNTEAFF. CDR3 in DNA: TGTGACAGCAGGCGACAGGGGATGAACACTGAAGCTTTCTTT.

This clonotype has just a few counts. The chain carries TRBV29-1 and TRBJ2-5, with TRBD1 matching 9 bases. V lost 5 bases, J lost 4 bases, and 8 bases stayed unmatched. The CDR3 extends over 14 amino acids. Germline lookup yields CDR1 SQVTM and CDR2 ANQGSEA. CDR3 DNA sequence: TGCAGCGTTAGGGGAGGGACAGGGCCAGAGACCCAGTACTTC. Translating it yields CSVRGGTGPETQYF.

This clonotype was observed at least ten times. V is TRBV6-1 and J is TRBJ1-1, with 8 bases that match TRBD1. V trimming: 10 bases; J trimming: 11 bases; junction bases outside the gene matches: 9. Germline lookup yields CDR1 MNHNS and CDR2 SASEGT. There are 11 residues in the CDR3. The CDR3 reads CATTDRAGAFF. The DNA for the CDR3 is TGTGCCACCACGGACAGGGCCGGCGCTTTCTTT.

This clonotype was recorded many times. The V call is TRBV27, the J call TRBJ2-7; D may be TRBD1 (5 bases). The V gene's germline CDR1 is MNHEY and CDR2 SMNVEV (reference sequence). V was trimmed by 3 bases and J by 0 bases, leaving 9 bases between them. The CDR3 length is 14 residues. Here the CDR3 DNA reads TGTGCCAGCAGTTTGAAGGGGTACTCCTACGAGCAGTACTTC. It yields the protein CASSLKGYSYEQYF.

This clonotype has only a few counts. The chain recombines TRBV10-3 with TRBJ2-5; D perhaps matches TRBD1 (5 bases). V was trimmed by 10 bases and J by 5 bases, leaving 17 bases between them. The CDR3 spans 13 residues. CDR1 and CDR2 from the germline V gene are ENHRY and SYGVKD. The CDR3 DNA is TGTGCCACCTCCCCGGACAAGAGGGAGACCCAGTACTTC. Protein product: CATSPDKRETQYF.

This clonotype was observed a handful of times. One end of the junction varies from germline; a read error may be responsible. This rearrangement joins TRBV10-3 to TRBJ1-5; D is ambiguous. This CDR3 region has 17 residues. The germline gives CDR1 ENHRY, CDR2 SYGVKD. Here the CDR3 DNA reads TGCCCATCGGTGGGAAAAACAAATCGTCCTCGAGATCAGCCCCAGCATTTT. Translated, it gives CPSVGKTNRPRDQPQHF.

This clonotype was observed a few times. This sequence joins TRBV27 and TRBJ1-6; D is perhaps TRBD1 (6 bases). This CDR3 spans 14 amino acids. Germline values: CDR1 MNHEY, CDR2 SMNVEV (reference sequence). V dropped 5 bases and J dropped 9 bases, with 14 bases sitting between them. DNA of the CDR3: TGTGCCAGCAGTATCAGGGGATCGGTTTCACCCCTCCACTTT. Translation gives CASSIRGSVSPLHF.

The gene calls are TRBV5-6 and TRBJ2-7; 10 positions agree with TRBD2. The CDR3 is made up of 14 amino acids. The V and J ends lost 0 bases and 5 bases, in that order; junction bases with no gene match: 2. Germline assignment: CDR1 SGHDT and CDR2 YYEEEE. The DNA for the CDR3 is TGTGCCAGCAGCTTGGGACTAGCGGGCCACGAGCAGTACTTC. It encodes CASSLGLAGHEQYF.

There are many counts of this clonotype. The rearrangement joins TRBV20-1 to TRBJ2-7; the match to TRBD2 covers 9 bases. With 5 bases clipped from V and 3 bases from J, the junction kept 5 bases outside the gene matches. This CDR3 contains 13 residues. Germline values: CDR1 DFQATT, CDR2 SNEGSKA (reference sequence). The CDR3 loop is CSALRLADYEQYF. CDR3 DNA: TGCAGTGCTTTAAGACTAGCGGACTACGAGCAGTACTTC.

The chain carries TRBV12-3 or TRBV12-4 and TRBJ2-3, with 10 bases identical to TRBD2. Trimming took 8 bases from V and 3 from J; bases not matched to a gene: 8. The length of the CDR3 is 15 residues. The CDR3 coding sequence is TGTGCCAGCCACTCTAGCGGGAGAATTACAGATACGCAGTATTTT. Its protein product is CASHSSGRITDTQYF.

This clonotype was seen ten or more times. The CDR3 loop is CASSYRSGDAYEQYF. CDR3 bases: TGTGCCAGCAGTTATCGTAGCGGGGACGCCTACGAGCAGTACTTC. The rearrangement links TRBV6-2 or TRBV6-3 to TRBJ2-7, with TRBD2 matching 8 bases. CDR3 length: 15 residues. The V gene's germline CDR1 is MNHEY and CDR2 SVGEGT. V was clipped by 3 bases and J by 2 bases; unmatched bases: 6.